One and the same sample provided the 18 T cell receptor beta chains below, sequenced in a study of OX40 agonist ivuxolimab in advanced cancers. The assay was immunoSEQ multiplex PCR, and TCRdb's table has in-frame clones only and misses some. The sample consists of about 63,000 clones, about four fifths of them appearing once. The material was CD4+ or CD8+ T cells sorted from blood, obtained in a trial of the OX40 agonist ivuxolimab. Every receptor here comes from an adult with an advanced solid tumor such as melanoma, head and neck, liver or kidney cancer.

This chain uses TRBV4-1 with TRBJ1-2; no reliable D call. Trimming stripped 1 base from V and 3 bases from J, with 12 bases between. From germline, CDR1 is MGHRA and CDR2 YSYEKL. The CDR3 covers 15 residues. The CDR3 spells CASSQGSVDDYGYTF. CDR3 nucleotides: TGCGCCAGCAGCCAAGGTTCAGTTGACGACTATGGCTACACCTTC.

The rearrangement joins TRBV6-1 to TRBJ2-1; 7 bases match TRBD1. The CDR3 has 16 amino acids. The V gene's germline CDR1 is MNHNS and CDR2 SASEGT. The ends lost 2 bases at V and 8 bases at J; junction bases unmatched: 12. The CDR3 reads CASSELKGGGRDEQFF. The CDR3 DNA reads TGTGCCAGCAGTGAACTAAAAGGGGGCGGAAGAGATGAGCAGTTCTTC.

The chain uses TRBV5-1 and TRBJ2-7; no clear D gene. The germline V gene has CDR1 SGHRS and CDR2 YFSETQ. The length of the CDR3 is 12 residues. The V end was cut by 3 bases, the J end by 6 bases, with 10 bases between. CDR3 in amino acids: CASSYFLGEQYF. The CDR3 region has the DNA TGCGCCAGCAGCTACTTTTTAGGCGAGCAGTACTTC.

The V call is TRBV29-1, the J call TRBJ1-1; no clear D. V lost 3 bases and J lost 1, with 3 bases in between. The CDR3 contains 11 residues. Germline CDR1 is SQVTM and CDR2 is ANQGSEA. The CDR3 region has the DNA TGCAGCGTTGAGCGGAACACTGAAGCTTTCTTT. It yields the protein CSVERNTEAFF.

The chain couples TRBV6-6 to TRBJ2-1, with D maybe TRBD1 (6 bases). The V gene's germline CDR1 is MNHNY and CDR2 SVGAGI (reference sequence). The CDR3 is 14 residues long. V gave up 9 bases and J gave up 9 bases, with 21 bases separating them. CDR3 amino acids: CASKDSPVSVEQFF. DNA of the CDR3: TGTGCCAGTAAGGACAGCCCCGTGAGTGTTGAGCAGTTCTTC.

The rearrangement links TRBV25-1 to TRBJ1-4; the match to TRBD1 covers 9 bases. With V trimmed by 4 bases and J by 8 bases, 5 bases remained unmatched. Germline CDR1 reads MGHDK; CDR2 reads SYGVNS. The CDR3 runs 14 residues. The CDR3 loop reads CASSARTGVEKLFF. Written as DNA, the CDR3 is TGTGCCAGCAGTGCCCGGACAGGGGTGGAAAAACTGTTTTTT.

This clone turned up a few times. The chain carries TRBV4-1 and TRBJ2-3; 10 nucleotides line up with TRBD2. The V segment lost 0 bases and the J segment 5 bases; nucleotides outside the gene matches: 14. Germline CDR1 and CDR2: MGHRA and YSYEKL. CDR3 size: 19 residues. The CDR3 is CASSQDAQSSGGVKDTQYF. DNA for the CDR3: TGCGCCAGCAGCCAAGATGCCCAATCTAGCGGGGGTGTTAAAGATACGCAGTATTTT.

This sequence joins TRBV5-1 and TRBJ2-5; D not certain. V lost 4 bases and J 2 bases, leaving 9 bases between the germline ends. The CDR3 loop spans 13 amino acids. The germline V gene encodes CDR1 SGHRS and CDR2 YFSETQ. The CDR3, as DNA: TGCGCCAGCAGCAGGGAAAGGCAAGAGACCCAGTACTTC. This encodes CASSRERQETQYF.

The V and J genes are TRBV12-2 and TRBJ2-3; no DNA check was done on the table's D call, TRBD1. TRBV12-2 is recorded as a pseudogene. The CDR3 contains 15 residues. CDR3 region: CASRPDRLRPCTQYF. The CDR3 coding sequence is TGTGCAAGTCGGCCGGACAGGCTTCGCCCCTGTACGCAGTATTTT.

This chain uses TRBV28 with TRBJ1-5; 7 bases match TRBD1. The CDR3 runs 13 residues. CDR1 MDHEN and CDR2 SYDVKM come from the germline V gene. Trimming took 5 bases from V and 11 from J; bases not matched to a gene: 9. CDR3 protein: CASSLQGFISQHF. The DNA of the CDR3 is TGTGCCAGCAGTCTACAGGGGTTTATCTCCCAGCATTTT.

The gene calls are TRBV5-4 and TRBJ1-1, with D unclear. The CDR3 totals 11 residues. With 5 bases removed from V and 1 base from J, the gap between germline ends came to 3 bases. Germline V gives CDR1 SGHNT, CDR2 YYREEE (reference sequence). DNA of the CDR3: TGTGCCAGCAGACGGAACACTGAAGCTTTCTTT. Translating it yields CASRRNTEAFF.

The rearrangement links TRBV9 to TRBJ1-5; a weak D match, TRBD1 (6 bases). Germline V gene sequence: CDR1 SGDLS, CDR2 YYNGEE. V lost 0 bases to trimming and J lost 5 bases, with 12 bases between them. CDR3 length: 15 residues. CDR3 sequence: CASSVGAGEYQPQHF. The CDR3 DNA reads TGTGCCAGCAGCGTAGGAGCAGGGGAGTATCAGCCCCAGCATTTT.

This chain links TRBV6-1 with TRBJ1-2; maybe TRBD1 (5 bases). The CDR3 is made up of 15 amino acids. Looked up from germline, CDR1 is MNHNS and CDR2 is SASEGT. V was shortened by 2 bases and J by 4 bases, with 14 bases between the two germline ends. Written as DNA, the CDR3 is TGTGCCAGCAGTGAAAAATGGGGCATGGCCTATGGCTACACCTTC. This translates into CASSEKWGMAYGYTF.

This clone appeared a few times. The chain is built from TRBV7-2 and TRBJ1-1, with D hard to call. CDR3 size: 12 residues. From germline, CDR1 is SGHTA and CDR2 FQGNSA. V was cut by 9 bases and J by 0 bases, with 8 bases left in between. The CDR3 protein is CARPNLNTEAFF. CDR3 DNA sequence: TGTGCCAGACCAAACCTGAACACTGAAGCTTTCTTT.

The CDR3 region has the DNA TGCGCCAGCAGCCAAGGGGTATCCTACGAGCAGTACTTC. Protein: CASSQGVSYEQYF. This rearrangement joins TRBV4-3 to TRBJ2-7; unclear D gene. Germline V gives CDR1 LGHNA, CDR2 YSLEER. V lost 1 base and J 1 base, leaving 5 bases between the germline ends. The CDR3 has 13 residues.

The rearrangement joins TRBV7-6 to TRBJ1-3; 10 bases are a match to TRBD1. The CDR3 has 20 residues. Germline assignment: CDR1 SGHVS and CDR2 FNYEAQ. The junction had 14 bases not matched to a gene; V was cut back by 1 base and J by 2 bases. The CDR3 is CASSLEGQGTRRVTGNTIYF. The CDR3 DNA sequence: TGTGCCAGCAGCTTAGAGGGACAGGGGACGCGTCGCGTTACTGGAAACACCATATATTTT.

As DNA, the CDR3 is TGTGCCAGCAGCGTAGCTTTGGTGGCGGGCACTGAAGCTTTCTTT. It specifies CASSVALVAGTEAFF. The rearrangement joins TRBV9 to TRBJ1-1; D not resolved. Trimming left V 0 bases short and J 4 bases short, with 13 bases between. The germline gives CDR1 SGDLS, CDR2 YYNGEE. This CDR3 contains 15 residues.

The chain carries TRBV5-1 and TRBJ2-7; 9 bases are shared with TRBD2. The trim removed 3 bases at V and 0 bases at J, leaving 10 bases unmatched. The CDR3 loop spans 17 amino acids. Germline V gives CDR1 SGHRS, CDR2 YFSETQ. The CDR3: CASSSTQRGAYSYEQYF. As DNA, the CDR3 is TGCGCCAGCAGCTCGACACAGCGGGGGGCCTACTCCTACGAGCAGTACTTC.